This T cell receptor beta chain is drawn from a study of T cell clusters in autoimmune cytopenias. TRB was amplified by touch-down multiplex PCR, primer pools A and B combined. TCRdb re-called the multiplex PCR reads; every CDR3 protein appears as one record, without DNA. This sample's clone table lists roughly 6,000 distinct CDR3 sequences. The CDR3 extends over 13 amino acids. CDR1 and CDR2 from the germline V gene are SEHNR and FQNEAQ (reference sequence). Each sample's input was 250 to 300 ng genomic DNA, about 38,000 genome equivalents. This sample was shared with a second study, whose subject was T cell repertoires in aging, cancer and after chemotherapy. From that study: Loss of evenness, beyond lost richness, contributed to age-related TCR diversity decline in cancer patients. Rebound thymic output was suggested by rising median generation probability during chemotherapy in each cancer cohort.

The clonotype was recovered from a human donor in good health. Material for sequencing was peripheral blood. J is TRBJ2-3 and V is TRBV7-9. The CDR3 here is CASSSKGPDTQYF.